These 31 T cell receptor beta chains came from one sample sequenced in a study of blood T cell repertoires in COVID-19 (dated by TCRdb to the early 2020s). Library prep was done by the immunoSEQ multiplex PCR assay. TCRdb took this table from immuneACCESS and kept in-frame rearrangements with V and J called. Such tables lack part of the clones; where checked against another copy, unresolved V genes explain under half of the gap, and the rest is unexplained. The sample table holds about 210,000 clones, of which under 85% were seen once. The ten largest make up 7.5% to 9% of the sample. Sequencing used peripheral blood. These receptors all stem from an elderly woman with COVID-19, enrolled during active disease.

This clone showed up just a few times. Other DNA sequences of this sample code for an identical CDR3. DNA for the CDR3: TGTGCCAGCAGCGTAGGGGGCGGCCAGCCCCAGCATTTT. It codes for CASSVGGGQPQHF. The chain joins TRBV9 to TRBJ1-5, with a tentative D call TRBD1 (5 bases). The V and J ends lost 0 bases and 7 bases respectively, with 8 bases between them. This CDR3 is built from 13 residues. Germline V lookup: CDR1 SGDLS, CDR2 YYNGEE. Complete variable domain (other parts from reference TRBV9 and TRBJ1-5): DSGVTQTPKHLITATGQRVTLRCSPRSGDLSVYWYQQSLDQGLQFLIQYYNGEERAKGNILERFSAQQFPDLHSELNLSSLELGDSALYFCASSVGGGQPQHFGDGTRLSIL.

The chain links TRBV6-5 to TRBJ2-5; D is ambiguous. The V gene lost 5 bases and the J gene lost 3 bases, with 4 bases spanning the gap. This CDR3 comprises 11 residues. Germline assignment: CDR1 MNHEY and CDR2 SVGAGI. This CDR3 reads CASSQEETQYF. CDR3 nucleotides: TGTGCCAGCAGTCAGGAAGAGACCCAGTACTTC.

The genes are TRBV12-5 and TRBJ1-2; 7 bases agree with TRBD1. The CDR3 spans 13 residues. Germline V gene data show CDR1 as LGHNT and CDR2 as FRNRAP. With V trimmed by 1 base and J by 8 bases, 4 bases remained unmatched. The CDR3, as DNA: TGTGCTAGTGGTTTGGATACAGGGGACGGCTACACCTTC. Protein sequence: CASGLDTGDGYTF.

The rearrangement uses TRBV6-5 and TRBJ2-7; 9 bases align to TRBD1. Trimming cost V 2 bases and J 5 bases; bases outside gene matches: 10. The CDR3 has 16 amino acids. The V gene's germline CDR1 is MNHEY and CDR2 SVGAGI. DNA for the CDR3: TGTGCCAGCAGTTACCTACCGGGGACAGGGATGCACGAGCAGTACTTC. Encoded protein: CASSYLPGTGMHEQYF.

The CDR3 region is CASSVGQQETQYF. In nucleotides, the CDR3 is TGTGCCAGCAGCGTAGGACAGCAAGAGACCCAGTACTTC. V and J are TRBV9 and TRBJ2-5, with D perhaps TRBD1 (5 bases). Germline V lookup: CDR1 SGDLS, CDR2 YYNGEE. The CDR3 is 13 amino acids. V was shortened by 0 bases and J by 2 bases, with 5 bases between the two germline ends.

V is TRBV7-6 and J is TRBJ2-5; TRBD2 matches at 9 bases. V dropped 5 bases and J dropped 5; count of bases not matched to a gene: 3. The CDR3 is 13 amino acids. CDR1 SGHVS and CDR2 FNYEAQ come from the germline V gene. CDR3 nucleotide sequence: TGTGCCAGCAGCAGTAGCGGGAGCGAGACCCAGTACTTC. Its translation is CASSSSGSETQYF.

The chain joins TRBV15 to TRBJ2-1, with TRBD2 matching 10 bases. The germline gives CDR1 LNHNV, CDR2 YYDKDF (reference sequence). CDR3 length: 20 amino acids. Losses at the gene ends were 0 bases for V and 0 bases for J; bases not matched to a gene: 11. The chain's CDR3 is CATSRDLASGGLSSYNEQFF. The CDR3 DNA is TGTGCCACCAGCAGAGATCTTGCTAGCGGGGGCCTGAGCTCCTACAATGAGCAGTTCTTC.

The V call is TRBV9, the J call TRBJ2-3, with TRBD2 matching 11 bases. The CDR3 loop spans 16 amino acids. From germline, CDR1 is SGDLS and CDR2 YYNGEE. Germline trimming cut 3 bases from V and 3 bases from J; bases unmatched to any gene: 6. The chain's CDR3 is CASSALAGGGTDTQYF. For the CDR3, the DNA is TGTGCCAGCAGCGCGCTAGCGGGGGGTGGTACAGATACGCAGTATTTT.

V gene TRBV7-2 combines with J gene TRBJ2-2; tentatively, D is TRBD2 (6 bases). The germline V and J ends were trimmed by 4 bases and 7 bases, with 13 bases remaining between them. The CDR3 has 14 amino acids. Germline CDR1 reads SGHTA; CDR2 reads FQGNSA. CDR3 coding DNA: TGTGCCAGCAGCTCGCAGACTAGGGGCGGGGAGCTGTTTTTT. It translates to CASSSQTRGGELFF.

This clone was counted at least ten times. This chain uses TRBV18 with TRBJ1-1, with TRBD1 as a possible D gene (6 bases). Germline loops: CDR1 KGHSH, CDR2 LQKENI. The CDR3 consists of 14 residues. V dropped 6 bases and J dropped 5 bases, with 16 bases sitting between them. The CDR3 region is CASSLGGEGTEAFF. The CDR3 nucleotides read TGTGCCAGCTCCCTAGGGGGAGAGGGGACTGAAGCTTTCTTT.

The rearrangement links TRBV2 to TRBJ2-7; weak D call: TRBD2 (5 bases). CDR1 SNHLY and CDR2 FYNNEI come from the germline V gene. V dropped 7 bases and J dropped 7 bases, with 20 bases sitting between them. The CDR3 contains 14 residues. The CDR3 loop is CASKFEAGVGEQYF. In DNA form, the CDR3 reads TGTGCCAGCAAGTTCGAGGCGGGTGTAGGGGAGCAGTACTTC.

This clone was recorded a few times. CDR3 protein: CASSEDEGVGQPQHF. CDR3 sequence (DNA): TGTGCCAGCAGTGAAGACGAGGGAGTAGGGCAGCCCCAGCATTTT. This sequence joins TRBV2 and TRBJ1-5; D ambiguous. V lost 1 base and J lost 7, with 14 bases in between. This CDR3 is built from 15 residues. Germline CDR1 SNHLY, CDR2 FYNNEI.

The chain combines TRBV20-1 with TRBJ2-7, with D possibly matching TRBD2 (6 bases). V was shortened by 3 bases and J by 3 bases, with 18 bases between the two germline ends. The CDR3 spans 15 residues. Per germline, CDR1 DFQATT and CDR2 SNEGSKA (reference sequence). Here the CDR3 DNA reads TGCAGTGCTAGTTCAATTCTCGGGGGAGGCTACGAGCAGTACTTC. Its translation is CSASSILGGGYEQYF.

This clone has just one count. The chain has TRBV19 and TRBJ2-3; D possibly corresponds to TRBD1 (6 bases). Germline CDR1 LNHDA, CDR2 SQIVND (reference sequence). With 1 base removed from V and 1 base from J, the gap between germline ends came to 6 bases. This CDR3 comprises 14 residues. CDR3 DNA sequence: TGTGCCAGTAGTATAGGGGGGCGCACAGATACGCAGTATTTT. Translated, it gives CASSIGGRTDTQYF.

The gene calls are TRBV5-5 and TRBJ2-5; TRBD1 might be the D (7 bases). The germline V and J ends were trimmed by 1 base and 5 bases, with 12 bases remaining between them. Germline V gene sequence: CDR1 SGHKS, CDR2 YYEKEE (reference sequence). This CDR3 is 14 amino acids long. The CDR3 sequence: CASSLYPGGETQYF. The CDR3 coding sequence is TGTGCCAGCAGCTTGTACCCAGGGGGGGAGACCCAGTACTTC.

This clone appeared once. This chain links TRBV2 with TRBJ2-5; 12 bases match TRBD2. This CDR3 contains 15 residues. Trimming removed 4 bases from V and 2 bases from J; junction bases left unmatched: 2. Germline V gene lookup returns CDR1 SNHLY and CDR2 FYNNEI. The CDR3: CASSGLAGVQETQYF. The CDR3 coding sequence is TGTGCCAGCAGTGGACTAGCGGGGGTGCAAGAGACCCAGTACTTC.

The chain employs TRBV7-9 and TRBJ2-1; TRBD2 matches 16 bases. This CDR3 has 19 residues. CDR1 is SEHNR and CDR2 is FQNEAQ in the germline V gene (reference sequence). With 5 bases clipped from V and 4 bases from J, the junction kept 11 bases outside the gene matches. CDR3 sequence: CASSQTGTSGGVFYNEQFF. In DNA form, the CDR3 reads TGTGCCAGCAGCCAAACCGGGACTAGCGGGGGGGTTTTTTACAATGAGCAGTTCTTC.

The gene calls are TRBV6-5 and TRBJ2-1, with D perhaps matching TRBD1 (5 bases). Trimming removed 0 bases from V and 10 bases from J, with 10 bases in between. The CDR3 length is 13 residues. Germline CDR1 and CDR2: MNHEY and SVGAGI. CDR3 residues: CASSYSSQGEQFF. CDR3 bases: TGTGCCAGCAGTTACTCTTCCCAGGGCGAGCAGTTCTTC.

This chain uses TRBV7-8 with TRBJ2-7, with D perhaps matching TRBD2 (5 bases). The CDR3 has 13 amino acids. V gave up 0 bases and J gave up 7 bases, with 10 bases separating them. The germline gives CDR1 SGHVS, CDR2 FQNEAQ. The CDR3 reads CASSLAARREQYF. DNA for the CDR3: TGTGCCAGCAGCTTAGCGGCCAGGAGGGAGCAGTACTTC.

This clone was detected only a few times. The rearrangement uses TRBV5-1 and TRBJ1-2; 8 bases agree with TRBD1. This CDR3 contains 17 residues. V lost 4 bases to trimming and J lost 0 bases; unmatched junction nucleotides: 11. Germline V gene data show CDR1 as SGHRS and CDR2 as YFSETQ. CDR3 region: CASSPATGGSANYGYTF. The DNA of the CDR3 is TGCGCCAGCAGCCCCGCAACAGGGGGTTCAGCTAACTATGGCTACACCTTC.

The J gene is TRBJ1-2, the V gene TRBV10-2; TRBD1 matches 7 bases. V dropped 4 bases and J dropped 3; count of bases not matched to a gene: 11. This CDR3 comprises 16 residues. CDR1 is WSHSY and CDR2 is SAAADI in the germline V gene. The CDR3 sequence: CASSVSRQGDHYGYTF. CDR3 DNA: TGCGCCAGCAGTGTATCTAGACAGGGCGATCACTATGGCTACACCTTC.

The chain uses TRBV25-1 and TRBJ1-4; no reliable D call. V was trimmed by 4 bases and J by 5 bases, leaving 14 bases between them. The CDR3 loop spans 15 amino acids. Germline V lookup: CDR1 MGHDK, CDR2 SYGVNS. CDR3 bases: TGTGCCAGCAGTGGGGCGAGGGCCTTCAATGAAAAACTGTTTTTT. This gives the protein CASSGARAFNEKLFF.

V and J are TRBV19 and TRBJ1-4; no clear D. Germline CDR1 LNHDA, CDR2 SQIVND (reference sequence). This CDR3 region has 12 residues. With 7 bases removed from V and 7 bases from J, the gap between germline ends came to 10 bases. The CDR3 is CASTSRGEKLFF. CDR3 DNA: TGTGCCAGTACGTCCCGGGGTGAAAAACTGTTTTTT.

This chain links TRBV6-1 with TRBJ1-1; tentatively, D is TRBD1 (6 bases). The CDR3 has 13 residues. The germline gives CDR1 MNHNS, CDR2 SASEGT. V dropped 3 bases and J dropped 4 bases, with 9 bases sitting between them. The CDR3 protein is CASSDRGFTEAFF. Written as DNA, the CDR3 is TGTGCCAGCAGTGACAGGGGTTTCACTGAAGCTTTCTTT.

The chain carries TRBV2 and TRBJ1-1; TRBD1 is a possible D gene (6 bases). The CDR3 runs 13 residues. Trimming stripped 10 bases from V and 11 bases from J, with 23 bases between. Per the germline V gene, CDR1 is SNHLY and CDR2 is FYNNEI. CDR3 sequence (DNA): TGTGCCACCAGCGCTTCACAGGGTTTGGTCGCTTTCTTT. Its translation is CATSASQGLVAFF.

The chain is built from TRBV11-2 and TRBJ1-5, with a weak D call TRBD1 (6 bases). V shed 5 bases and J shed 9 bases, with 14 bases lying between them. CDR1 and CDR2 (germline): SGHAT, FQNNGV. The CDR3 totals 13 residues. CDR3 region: CASSPLRGGPQHF. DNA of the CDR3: TGTGCCAGCAGCCCACTTAGGGGGGGGCCCCAGCATTTT.

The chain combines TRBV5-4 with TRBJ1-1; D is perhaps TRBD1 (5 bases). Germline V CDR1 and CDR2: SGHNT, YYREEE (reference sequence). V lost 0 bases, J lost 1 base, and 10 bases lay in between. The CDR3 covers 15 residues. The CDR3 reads CASSLGGARNTEAFF. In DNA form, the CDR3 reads TGTGCCAGCAGCTTGGGGGGCGCCCGGAACACTGAAGCTTTCTTT.

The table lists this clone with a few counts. The DNA of the CDR3 is TGTGCCAGCAGCCAAGTACACAGCCTAAAGACTAACTATGGCTACACCTTC. Protein product: CASSQVHSLKTNYGYTF. The chain joins TRBV3-1 (or the pseudogene TRBV3-2) to TRBJ1-2; D gene ambiguous. Germline V gene sequence: CDR1 LGHDT, CDR2 YNNKEL (reference sequence). V lost 1 base and J 0 bases, leaving 15 bases between the germline ends. The CDR3 runs to 17 residues.

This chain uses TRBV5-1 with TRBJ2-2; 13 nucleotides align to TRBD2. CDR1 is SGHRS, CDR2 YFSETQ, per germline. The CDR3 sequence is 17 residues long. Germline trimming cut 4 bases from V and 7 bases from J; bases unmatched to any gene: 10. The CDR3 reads CASSAGLAGLRGGELFF. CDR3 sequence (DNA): TGCGCCAGCAGCGCGGGACTAGCGGGGCTCCGCGGCGGGGAGCTGTTTTTT.

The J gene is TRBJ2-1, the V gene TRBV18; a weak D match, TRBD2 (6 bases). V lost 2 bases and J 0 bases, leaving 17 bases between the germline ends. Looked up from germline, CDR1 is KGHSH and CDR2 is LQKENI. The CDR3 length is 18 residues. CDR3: CASSPMANAGSSYNEQFF. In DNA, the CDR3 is TGTGCCAGCTCACCAATGGCGAATGCGGGAAGCTCCTACAATGAGCAGTTCTTC.

CDR3 coding DNA: TGTGCCAGCTCACCGGGACTAGCGACCTACGAGCAGTACTTC. Protein product: CASSPGLATYEQYF. The chain links TRBV18 to TRBJ2-7; 10 nucleotides agree with TRBD2. Germline values: CDR1 KGHSH, CDR2 LQKENI. V shed 3 bases, J shed 2 bases, and the junction held 1 base outside the gene matches. The CDR3 has 14 residues.